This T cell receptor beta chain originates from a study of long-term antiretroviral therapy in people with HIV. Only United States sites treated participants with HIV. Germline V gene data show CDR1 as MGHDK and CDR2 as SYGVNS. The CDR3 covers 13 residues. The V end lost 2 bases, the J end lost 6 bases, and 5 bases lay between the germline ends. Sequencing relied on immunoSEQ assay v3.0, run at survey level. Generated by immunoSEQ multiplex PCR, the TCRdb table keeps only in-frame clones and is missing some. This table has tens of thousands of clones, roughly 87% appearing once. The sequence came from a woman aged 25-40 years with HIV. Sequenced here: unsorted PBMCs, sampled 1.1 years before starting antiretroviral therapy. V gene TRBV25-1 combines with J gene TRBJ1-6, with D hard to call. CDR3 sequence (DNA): TGTGCCAGCAGTGAACTTCTTAATTCACCCCTCCACTTT. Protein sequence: CASSELLNSPLHF.